The clone carrying this T cell receptor (beta chain) showed up just once. The entry originates in a study of blood T cell repertoires in COVID-19. Across the whole study: Samples came from the United States, Italy and Spain, spanning acute and convalescent COVID-19. From T cells, B-cell-depleted T cells, or PBMCs came the material, which was cDNA or gDNA.

Authors' analysis steps: Reference gene primer amplification yielded estimated nucleated cell counts. Repertoires were generated with immunoSEQ multiplex PCR, while TCRdb's copy carries only in-frame clones and drops some. The V and J calls and clone size come from that table; D and trimming were worked out from the DNA. The table lists more than 90,000 clones, roughly 88% of them singletons, with 9.5% to 15% in the top ten. Germline V gene sequence: CDR1 KGHSH, CDR2 LQKENI. Trimming removed 2 bases from V and 9 bases from J; junction bases left unmatched: 3. This CDR3 comprises 13 residues. The sequence came from a human donor in a cohort sampled during active COVID-19. Sequencing was performed on peripheral blood. The rearrangement joins TRBV18 to TRBJ2-1; 8 bases match TRBD2. The CDR3 here is CASSPSSGGEQFF. In DNA form, the CDR3 reads TGTGCCAGCTCACCAAGCAGCGGGGGTGAGCAGTTCTTC.